The TCR beta chain under discussion was sequenced for a study of blood T cell repertoires in COVID-19. During active infection, Seattle patients enrolled and were then monitored through disease. Trimming stripped 2 bases from V and 3 bases from J, with 9 bases between. This CDR3 has 14 residues. Per germline, CDR1 SGHVS and CDR2 FQNEAQ. In the original workflow: Amplification of reference gene primers provided the estimated nucleated cell counts. Sequencing was performed with immunoSEQ multiplex PCR; in TCRdb, only in-frame clones are kept and a portion is missing. Clone size and V and J calls were adopted from that table, with D and trimming inferred from the DNA. This repertoire shows some 300,000 clones, roughly 89% found once; its top ten account for less than 2%.

The clonotype comes from a woman aged 25-40 years with COVID-19, enrolled during active disease. Sample: peripheral blood. This chain connects TRBV7-8 to TRBJ2-3; no firm D call. As DNA, the CDR3 is TGTGCCAGCAGCTTATTGATTACTACAGATACGCAGTATTTT. Its protein product is CASSLLITTDTQYF.